This T cell receptor beta chain was recorded in a study of blood T cell repertoires in COVID-19. Whole-study context: Some COVID-19 samples were acute and others convalescent; all came from the United States, Italy and Spain.

This table comes from immunoSEQ multiplex PCR, and its TCRdb copy is limited to in-frame clones, with some not included. The data contain under 200,000 clones, roughly 84% of them singletons. CDR1 is LNHDA, CDR2 SQIVND, per germline (reference sequence). V lost 4 bases to trimming and J lost 8 bases; unmatched junction nucleotides: 16. This CDR3 spans 16 amino acids. Sequenced input: peripheral blood. The chain carries TRBV19 and TRBJ1-2; TRBD1 aligns across 7 bases. The origin of this receptor is a man aged 35-49 years with acute or convalescent COVID-19. This chain's CDR3 is CASSKDRDSQKRGYTF. DNA of the CDR3: TGTGCCAGTAGTAAAGACCGGGACAGCCAAAAGAGAGGCTACACCTTC.